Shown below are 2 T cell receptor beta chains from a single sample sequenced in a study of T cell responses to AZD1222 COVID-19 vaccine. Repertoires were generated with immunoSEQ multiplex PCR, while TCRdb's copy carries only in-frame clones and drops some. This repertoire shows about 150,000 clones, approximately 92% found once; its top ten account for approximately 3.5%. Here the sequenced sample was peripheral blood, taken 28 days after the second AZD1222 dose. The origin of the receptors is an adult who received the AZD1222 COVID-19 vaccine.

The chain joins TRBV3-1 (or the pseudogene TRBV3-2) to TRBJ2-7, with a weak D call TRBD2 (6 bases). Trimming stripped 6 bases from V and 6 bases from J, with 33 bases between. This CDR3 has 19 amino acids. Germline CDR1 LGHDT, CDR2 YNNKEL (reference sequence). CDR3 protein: CASRWRDPRTRAPRCEQYF. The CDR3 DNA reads TGTGCCAGCAGGTGGCGGGATCCCAGAACCAGGGCCCCCAGGTGCGAGCAGTACTTC.

As DNA, the CDR3 is TGTGCCAGCAGCTTGGCGCAGGGTCTCACTGAAGCTTTCTTT. Residues: CASSLAQGLTEAFF. V and J are TRBV5-5 and TRBJ1-1, with TRBD1 as a possible D gene (5 bases). Germline V gives CDR1 SGHKS, CDR2 YYEKEE (reference sequence). Trimming pared 0 bases from V and 4 bases from J, leaving 10 bases between. This CDR3 spans 14 amino acids.